This TCR beta chain is from a study of blood T cell repertoires in COVID-19. Study summary: The origin of the acute and convalescent COVID-19 samples was the United States, Italy and Spain. Sources were T cells, B-cell-depleted T cells, or PBMCs; the material itself was cDNA or gDNA.

Authors' data handling: Amplification of reference gene primers was used by the study to estimate nucleated cell counts. Repertoires were generated with immunoSEQ multiplex PCR, while TCRdb's copy carries only in-frame clones and drops some. D and trimming were read from the DNA, whereas the V and J calls and clone size are those reported in that table. The sample lists hundreds of thousands of clones; around nine tenths were seen once. During active infection, Seattle patients enrolled and were then monitored through disease. This clone was observed a few times. Material for sequencing was peripheral blood. The origin of this receptor is a woman aged 25 to 39 with COVID-19, enrolled during active disease.

CDR3 loop: CATSEGARGYTF. In DNA, the CDR3 is TGTGCCACATCGGAGGGGGCTCGCGGCTACACCTTC. The V and J genes are TRBV24-1 and TRBJ1-2; 7 positions match TRBD1. J was trimmed by 8 bases and V by 10 bases; bases with no gene match: 9. The CDR3 is 12 residues long. Germline-derived CDR1 and CDR2 are KGHDR and SFDVKD.